This TCR beta chain was recorded in a study of Tregs in tolerant kidney transplant recipients. Findings and caveats of the study: Donor-specific Treg expansion exceeded global Treg expansion in tolerant patients, suggesting antigen drive. This study did not directly address biological reproducibility. The most relevant donor-specific Treg TCRbeta repertoire apparently came from expansion with activated donor B cells.

The J segment lost 1 base and the V segment lost 5 bases, leaving 14 bases of the junction unmatched. This CDR3 has 17 residues. From germline, CDR1 is SEHNR and CDR2 FQNEAQ (reference sequence). Unstimulated Tregs (CD4+CD25+CD127-) and CD4+CD25- non-Tregs were sorted from PBMCs. Regarding this clone: The target antigen is unknown.

Sequenced by immunoSEQ multiplex PCR; TCRdb stores in-frame clones only, minus some. The table lists some 70,000 clones, over 85% of them singletons. V is TRBV7-9 and J is TRBJ2-7, with 7 bases that match TRBD2. The sequence derives from a human donor who received a combined kidney and bone marrow transplant. Source: CD8+ T cells from blood, taken before the transplant. CDR3 residues: CASSGGGDMGRSYEQYF. DNA of the CDR3: TGTGCCAGCAGCGGGGGGGGTGACATGGGAAGGTCCTACGAGCAGTACTTC.